This record concerns one TCR beta chain sequence. As yet, its antigen is unknown. This sample was taken from a study of T cell responses to AZD1222 COVID-19 vaccine. Study-level findings and limits: None of the repertoires were sampled until the peak T cell response had passed. Clonal diversity may have been underestimated, and the donors were mostly white British, with more females than males.

The CDR3 runs 14 residues. Trimming shortened V by 3 bases and J by 8 bases, and 16 bases separated the two germline ends. Germline V gene data show CDR1 as LNHDA and CDR2 as SQIVND (reference sequence). Assay used: immunoSEQ multiplex PCR; TCRdb lists only in-frame clones, some missing. This table holds about 180,000 clones, around 90% found once. The sequence was collected from an adult in good health. This material consisted of peripheral blood, taken on day 0 of AZD1222 vaccination. The chain joins TRBV19 to TRBJ1-1; tentative D call: TRBD1 (5 bases). The CDR3 DNA reads as TGTGCCAGTAGTATTCCATCGGAAGGGACGGAAGCTTTCTTT. Encoded protein: CASSIPSEGTEAFF.